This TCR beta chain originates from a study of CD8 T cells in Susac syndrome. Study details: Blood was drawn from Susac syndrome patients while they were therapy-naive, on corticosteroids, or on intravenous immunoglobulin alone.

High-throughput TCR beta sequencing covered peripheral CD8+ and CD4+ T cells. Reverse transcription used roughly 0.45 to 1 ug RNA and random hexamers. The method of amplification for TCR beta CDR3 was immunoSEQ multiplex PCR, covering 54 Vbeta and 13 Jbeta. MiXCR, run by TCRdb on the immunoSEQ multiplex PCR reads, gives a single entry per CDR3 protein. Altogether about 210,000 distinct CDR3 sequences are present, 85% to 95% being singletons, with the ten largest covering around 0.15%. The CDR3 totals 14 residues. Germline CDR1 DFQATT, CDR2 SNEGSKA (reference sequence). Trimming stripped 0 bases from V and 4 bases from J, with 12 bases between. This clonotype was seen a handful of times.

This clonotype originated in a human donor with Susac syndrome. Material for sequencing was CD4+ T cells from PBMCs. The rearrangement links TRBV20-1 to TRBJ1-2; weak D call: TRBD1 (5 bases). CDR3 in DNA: TGCAGTGCTAGAGACCTCAGGGCCTCCTATGGCTACACCTTC. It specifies CSARDLRASYGYTF.